This entry is about one T cell receptor beta chain. Its antigen is not yet known. Base qualities are not recorded, but no much larger clone differs from it by a single base. This sample stems from a study of shared clonotypes between healthy human individuals (dated by TCRdb to between 2020 and 2021). Study-wide context: The cohort included a few men and two women between 18 and 49 years of age. For each donor, CD4 naive and CD4 memory were each given three plates, CD8 naive was given two plates, and CD8 memory was given one plate. To estimate repertoire size and how much clonotypes are shared between individuals, the study performed deep sequencing of blood TCR repertoires from 4 to 6 healthy adults. Different laboratories and diverse techniques were used to prepare libraries and sequence TCR repertoires, to increase sequencing depth and limit assay-specific biases. Each donor's leukapheresis produced roughly between roughly 0.94 and 9.5 billion PBMCs. What the work shows at the level of the full study, not this receptor alone: Even with the large sequencing depth, rarefaction of the sorted-subset datasets indicated that sequencing was incomplete. When several donors were compared, the shared fraction of clonotypes was around 5% for naive CD4, around 4% for naive CD8, roughly 2.5% for memory CD4, and around 0.37% for memory CD8. Naive subsets generally had larger estimated clonotype richness than memory subsets. Sampling was limited to blood, and TCR repertoires in tissue likely differ from TCR repertoires in blood. The genetic and exposure-history diversity represented was limited by the small number of donors. Based on pairwise subsampling, the degree of clonotype sharing among donors was expected to be affected by sequencing depth. Compared with non-shared clonotypes, clonotypes shared by all four sorted-subset donors had higher generation probabilities.

Including cysteine and phenylalanine, the CDR3 has 14 amino acids. Solely the CDR3 DNA is kept, with 42 bases framed from the first base. Relative to germline, V is 6 bases shorter and J is 7 bases shorter, with 19 bases between their ends. CDR1 MNHEY and CDR2 SMNVEV are derived from the germline V gene (reference sequence). TCR CDR3 regions were amplified from genomic DNA by multiplex PCR using the deep immunoSEQ assay. Genomic DNA extracted from each cell subset was distributed evenly over all wells of several immunoSEQ 96-well plates, and each plate served as one replicate. Each replicate PCR for sorted subsets received 150 to 250 ng genomic DNA, equal to about 30,000 T cell genomes. The purified libraries were quantified using a Qubit 3.0 fluorometer, sized with a Bioanalyzer 2100, and then quantified again using the KAPA Library Quantification kit. Every immunoSEQ 96-well plate was sequenced on a separate single-read 150-cycle Illumina NextSeq 550 flow cell. As for how the authors treated the data: Because the immunoSEQ output held only junctional sequences and lacked quality scores, the filtering could not match the filtering applied to full-length reads. Sequences were annotated with PyIR, a Python wrapper for IgBLAST v1.9, and V/J genes and CDR3 were assigned using IMGT germline references. Reads were filtered out if the reads had weak V/J assignments (E-value above 1e-6), no CDR3, stop codons, out-of-frame junctions, or ambiguous translated residues. V3J clonotypes were defined by identical inferred V gene, J gene, and CDR3 amino acid sequence. Percentage overlap between repertoires was computed as shared unique clonotypes divided by the size of the smaller repertoire. Repertoire richness was assessed with RTK rarefaction, the Chao1 estimator, and Recon v2.1 estimates of unobserved clonotypes. Generation probabilities for all TCRbeta clonotypes obtained by the gDNA method from a few donors were computed using OLGA. TCRdb took over this immuneACCESS table, retaining in-frame rearrangements with V and J assigned. Such tables are incomplete; in checked studies, under half of the missing clones stem from an unresolved V gene, and the remainder is unexplained. V, J and clone size are those of that table, while D and trimming were read from the DNA. In this sample the table shows over a million clones, approximately 96% of which occur a single time. The ten largest account for over 1% of the sample.

The donors were healthy, HIV-negative adults with no recently reported acute infections or vaccinations. Every donor was a Caucasian adult living in Nashville, Tennessee, USA. Magnetic negative selection was used to enrich CD4+ T cells, after which naive cells were positively selected on CD45RA and the negative fraction became the memory subset. Blood was collected by leukapheresis, and PBMCs were isolated by Ficoll-Histopaque density gradient centrifugation and then cryopreserved in liquid nitrogen vapor phase. Analytical flow cytometry was used to check the purity and quantity of each magnetically sorted T cell population. Genomic DNA was isolated from each sorted fraction and quantified by UV absorbance on a Nanodrop 2000c.

The chain is made from TRBV27 and TRBJ2-7; TRBD1 is perhaps the D gene, given 5 matching bases. This receptor was obtained from a man aged 25-45 years in good health. The sequenced sample was naive CD4+ T cells sorted from blood. According to the study, the label for this sample's cell subset or site signals: CD45RA+ positively selected. The CDR3 protein is CASRSVKGIPEQYF. In nucleotide form, the sequence is TGTGCCAGCAGGTCTGTGAAGGGGATTCCGGAGCAGTACTTC.